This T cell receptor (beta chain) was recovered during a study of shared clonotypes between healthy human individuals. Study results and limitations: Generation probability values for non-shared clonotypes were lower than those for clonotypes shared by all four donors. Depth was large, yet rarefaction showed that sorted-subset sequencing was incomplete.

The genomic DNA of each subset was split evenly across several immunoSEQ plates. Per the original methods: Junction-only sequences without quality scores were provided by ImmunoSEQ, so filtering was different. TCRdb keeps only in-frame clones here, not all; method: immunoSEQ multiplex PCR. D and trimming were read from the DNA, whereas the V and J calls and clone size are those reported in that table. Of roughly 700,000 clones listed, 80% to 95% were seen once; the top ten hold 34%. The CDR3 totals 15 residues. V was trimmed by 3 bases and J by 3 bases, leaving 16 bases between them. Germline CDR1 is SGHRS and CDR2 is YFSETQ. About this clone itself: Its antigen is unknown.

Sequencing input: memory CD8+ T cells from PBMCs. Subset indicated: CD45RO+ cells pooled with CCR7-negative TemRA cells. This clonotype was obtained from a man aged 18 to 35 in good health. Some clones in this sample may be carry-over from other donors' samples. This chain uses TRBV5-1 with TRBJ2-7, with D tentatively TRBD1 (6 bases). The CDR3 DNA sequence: TGCGCCAGCAGCTCCTACAGGGTCAGTCTCTACGAGCAGTACTTC. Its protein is CASSSYRVSLYEQYF.